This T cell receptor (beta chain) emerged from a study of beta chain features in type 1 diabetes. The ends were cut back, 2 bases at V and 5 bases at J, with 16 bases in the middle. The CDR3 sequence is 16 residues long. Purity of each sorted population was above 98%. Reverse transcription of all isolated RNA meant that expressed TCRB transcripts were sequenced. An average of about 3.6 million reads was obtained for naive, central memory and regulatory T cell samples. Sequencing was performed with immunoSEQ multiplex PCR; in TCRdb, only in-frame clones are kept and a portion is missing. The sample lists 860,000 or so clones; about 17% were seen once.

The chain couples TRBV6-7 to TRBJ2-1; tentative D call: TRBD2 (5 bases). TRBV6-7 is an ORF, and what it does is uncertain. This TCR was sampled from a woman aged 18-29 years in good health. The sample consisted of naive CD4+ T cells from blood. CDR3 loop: CASSYGGGKENNEQFF. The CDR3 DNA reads TGTGCCAGCAGTTACGGCGGAGGAAAGGAGAACAATGAGCAGTTCTTC.